This is a list of T cell receptor beta chains from one sample in a study of molecular identifiers for immune sequencing clone quantification. One entry per CDR3 protein, called by TCRdb with MiXCR from the PCR reads. This table holds about 86,000 distinct CDR3 sequences, 20% to 30% found once. Source material: naive CD8+ T cells from blood, with Jurkat cell RNA spiked in. The receptors originated from a human donor in good health. Some libraries in this study had Jurkat cell RNA spiked in. The conserved cysteine and the conserved F or W are not part of the CDR3 here. Clone size is stated in some rows and not others, as once, few, many or a class when expanded.

size	V	J	CDR3
many	TRBV4-2	TRBJ2-5	ASSQAGGASGSWAQY
many	TRBV28	TRBJ2-7	ASSFSSGSNEQY
.	TRBV28	TRBJ1-2	ASIYDSHYT
few	TRBV2	TRBJ1-6	ASSLRGSPLH
many	TRBV6-6	TRBJ2-1	ASSYASGNYNEQF
few	TRBV13	TRBJ1-1	ASSLFGEAF
many	TRBV7-2	TRBJ2-7	ASSPRGALPYEQY
.	TRBV14	TRBJ2-3	ASSQGTSGILMADTQY
many	TRBV12-3/TRBV12-4	TRBJ2-6	ASSSGPQGISGANVLT
few	TRBV5-1	TRBJ2-7	ASSTGQGTAYEQY
.	TRBV19	TRBJ1-4	ASSIDRTEDNEKLF
.	TRBV2	TRBJ2-5	ASSDEGAYQETQY
.	TRBV5-1	TRBJ2-4	ASSLEEQAVGQNIPS
many	TRBV5-6	TRBJ2-5	ASSLSGEETQY
few	TRBV14	TRBJ2-7	ASSPTRQGPYEQY
few	TRBV19	TRBJ1-5	ASAWTAPQPQH
few	TRBV7-9	TRBJ2-3	ASSAPGQGSDTQY
few	TRBV20-1	TRBJ2-7	SAGDTPRLAEVYEQY
few	TRBV24-1	TRBJ1-2	ATSDDHQAADGYT
.	TRBV5-1	TRBJ2-7	ASSLEGLAGGSYEQY
.	TRBV30	TRBJ2-1	AWSVTRGSYNEQF
.	TRBV11-2	TRBJ1-3	ASSMGQKSSGNTIY
many	TRBV20-1	TRBJ1-1	SASEPFKGGTEAF
many	TRBV7-9	TRBJ1-4	ASSLVPNEKLF
few	TRBV27	TRBJ2-3	ASSLSAGAVTQY
many	TRBV28	TRBJ2-3	ASSLIGETDTQY
many	TRBV5-1	TRBJ2-1	ASSGGPGLADNEQF
.	TRBV14	TRBJ2-1	ASATISGSMNEQF
.	TRBV4-1	TRBJ2-1	ASSQTWPGRRYNEQF
.	TRBV4-3	TRBJ2-4	ASSTGFGLAINSQY
.	TRBV4-1	TRBJ1-1	ASSVLKTGRNPAAF
many	TRBV13	TRBJ2-5	ASSLAGGLNLQETQY